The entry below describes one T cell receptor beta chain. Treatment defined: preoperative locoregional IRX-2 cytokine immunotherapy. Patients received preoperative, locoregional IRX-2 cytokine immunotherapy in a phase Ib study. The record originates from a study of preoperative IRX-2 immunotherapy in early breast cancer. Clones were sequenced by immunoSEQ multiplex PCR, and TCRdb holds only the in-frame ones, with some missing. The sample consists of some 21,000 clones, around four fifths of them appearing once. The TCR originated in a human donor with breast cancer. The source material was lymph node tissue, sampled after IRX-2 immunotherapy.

CDR3 DNA: TGTGCCAGTTCCGCCTTCATGAACACTGAAGCTTTCTTT. This sequence encodes CASSAFMNTEAFF. This chain links TRBV19 with TRBJ1-1; D remains ambiguous. Germline V gives CDR1 LNHDA, CDR2 SQIVND (reference sequence). The CDR3 consists of 13 residues. V lost 8 bases to trimming and J lost 0 bases, with 10 bases between them.